The 28 T cell receptor beta chains given below trace back to one sample, sequenced in a study of technical replicates of blood from a handful of donors. Sequencing was performed with immunoSEQ multiplex PCR; in TCRdb, only in-frame clones are kept and a portion is missing. The table has roughly 62,000 clones, 90% to 95% seen once. Sequenced material: PBMCs. The source of these receptors is a human donor in good health. Some clones in this sample may be carry-over from other donors' samples.

This clone occurred once. The J gene is TRBJ2-5, the V gene TRBV5-1, with a weak D call TRBD1 (6 bases). Germline loops: CDR1 SGHRS, CDR2 YFSETQ. CDR3 length equals 15 residues. With 2 bases removed from V and 5 bases from J, the gap between germline ends came to 16 bases. The CDR3 DNA follows: TGCGCCAGCAGCTTAGAGACAGGCTCGTGGGAGACCCAGTACTTC. Amino acid sequence: CASSLETGSWETQYF.

The V gene is TRBV7-6, the J gene TRBJ2-5; D possibly corresponds to TRBD2 (6 bases). Trimming shortened V by 6 bases and J by 4 bases, and 12 bases separated the two germline ends. Germline V gene sequence: CDR1 SGHVS, CDR2 FNYEAQ. This CDR3 contains 13 residues. This CDR3 is CASSMRRGETQYF. CDR3 DNA sequence: TGTGCCAGCAGTATGAGGCGGGGAGAGACCCAGTACTTC. The variable domain in full, completed from reference TRBV7-6 and TRBJ2-5, reads GAGVSQSPRYKVTKRGQDVALRCDPISGHVSLYWYRQALGQGPEFLTYFNYEAQQDKSGLPNDRFSAERPEGSISTLTIQRTEQRDSAMYRCASSMRRGETQYFGPGTRLLVL.

The gene calls are TRBV5-1 and TRBJ2-7; D unresolved. This CDR3 contains 12 residues. Germline CDR1 SGHRS, CDR2 YFSETQ. Trimming stripped 4 bases from V and 0 bases from J, with 5 bases between. DNA for the CDR3: TGCGCCAGCAGCGGCAACTCCTACGAGCAGTACTTC. Its translation: CASSGNSYEQYF.

CDR3 in DNA: TGTGCCAGCAGCCAAAAGGGGCTAGCGGAGGACAATGAGCAGTTCTTC. Encoded protein: CASSQKGLAEDNEQFF. This rearrangement joins TRBV14 to TRBJ2-1; 7 positions match TRBD2. Germline-derived CDR1 and CDR2 are SGHDN and FVKESK. Trimming took 2 bases from V and 5 from J; bases not matched to a gene: 9. This CDR3 contains 16 residues.

This chain links TRBV5-5 with TRBJ1-4; unclear D gene. The V gene's germline CDR1 is SGHKS and CDR2 YYEKEE (reference sequence). The CDR3 is 17 amino acids. Deletions cut 0 bases from V and 4 bases from J, with 16 bases between. The CDR3: CASSLVPWGEGNEKLFF. CDR3 nucleotide sequence: TGTGCCAGCAGCTTGGTCCCATGGGGAGAGGGTAATGAAAAACTGTTTTTT.

This clone was seen once. This chain uses TRBV7-8 with TRBJ1-1; a weak D match, TRBD1 (6 bases). This CDR3 region has 14 residues. The V gene's germline CDR1 is SGHVS and CDR2 FQNEAQ. The V end lost 3 bases, the J end lost 0 bases, and 8 bases lay between the germline ends. CDR3 loop: CASSFYRVNTEAFF. The CDR3 DNA reads as TGTGCCAGCAGCTTCTACAGGGTGAACACTGAAGCTTTCTTT.

This chain links TRBV29-1 with TRBJ1-3, with D uncertain. CDR1 is SQVTM and CDR2 is ANQGSEA in the germline V gene. V lost 4 bases to trimming and J lost 2 bases, with 6 bases between them. The CDR3 loop spans 12 amino acids. For the CDR3, the DNA is TGCAGCGTTGCCGCAGCTGGAAACACCATATATTTT. Translated: CSVAAAGNTIYF.

This rearrangement joins TRBV7-3 to TRBJ2-6; D ambiguous. Germline assignment: CDR1 SGHTA and CDR2 FQGTGA. With 1 base removed from V and 0 bases from J, the gap between germline ends came to 4 bases. The CDR3 consists of 15 residues. The CDR3 coding sequence is TGTGCCAGCAGCTTAATTAGCTCTGGGGCCAACGTCCTGACTTTC. It codes for CASSLISSGANVLTF.

The chain joins TRBV30 to TRBJ2-2; 7 nucleotides agree with TRBD1. The germline gives CDR1 GTSNPN, CDR2 SVGIG (reference sequence). V lost 0 bases and J lost 0; bases outside the gene matches: 4. The CDR3 sequence is 16 residues long. The CDR3 region is CAWSVPDRANTGELFF. CDR3 nucleotide sequence: TGTGCCTGGAGTGTTCCCGACAGGGCGAACACCGGGGAGCTGTTTTTT.

This chain links TRBV7-9 with TRBJ2-7, with 11 bases identical to TRBD1. J lost 6 bases, V lost 5 bases, and 9 bases had no gene match. Germline CDR1 SEHNR, CDR2 FQNEAQ (reference sequence). This CDR3 comprises 15 residues. The chain's CDR3 is CASSREQDRGLEQYF. CDR3 DNA sequence: TGTGCCAGCAGCCGAGAGCAGGACAGGGGGCTCGAGCAGTACTTC.

The J gene is TRBJ2-7, the V gene TRBV9, with a possible D match to TRBD1 (5 bases). The germline V gene has CDR1 SGDLS and CDR2 YYNGEE. CDR3 size: 16 residues. V was clipped by 4 bases and J by 1 base, with 18 bases between them. In nucleotides, the CDR3 is TGTGCCAGCAGCCCGGCCCCAGGGTACCGATCCTACGAGCAGTACTTC. It codes for CASSPAPGYRSYEQYF.

This clone has only one observation. The CDR3 nucleotides are TGTGCCAGCATCCCGGGGGGGGAGGGGGAAAAACTGTTTTTT. It yields the protein CASIPGGEGEKLFF. This chain uses TRBV6-1 with TRBJ1-4, with D tentatively TRBD1 (5 bases). This CDR3 region has 14 residues. Trimming shortened V by 7 bases and J by 8 bases, and 17 bases separated the two germline ends. Germline lookup yields CDR1 MNHNS and CDR2 SASEGT.

The chain is built from TRBV6-6 and TRBJ2-7; 7 nucleotides agree with TRBD1. The J segment lost 0 bases and the V segment lost 6 bases, leaving 8 bases of the junction unmatched. In germline, CDR1 is MNHNY, CDR2 SVGAGI (reference sequence). CDR3 length: 15 amino acids. CDR3 in DNA: TGTGCCAGCAGCCGAGACAGGGTATCCTCCTACGAGCAGTACTTC. This sequence encodes CASSRDRVSSYEQYF.

The V gene is TRBV10-3, the J gene TRBJ1-6; tentatively, D is TRBD1 (6 bases). V lost 10 bases and J 4 bases, leaving 11 bases between the germline ends. CDR3 length equals 13 residues. CDR1 ENHRY and CDR2 SYGVKD come from the germline V gene. DNA for the CDR3: TGTGCCACCCTACAGGGATATAATTCACCCCTCCACTTT. It specifies CATLQGYNSPLHF.

This chain connects TRBV21-1 to TRBJ2-5; the DNA was not used to check the table's D call, TRBD1. TRBV21-1 is assigned pseudogene status. This CDR3 contains 14 residues. CDR3 residues: CASSTYRGLETQYF. The CDR3 DNA reads TGTGCCAGCAGCACCTACAGGGGGCTAGAGACCCAGTACTTC.

The chain couples TRBV2 to TRBJ1-2; 9 bases fit TRBD1. Germline V lookup: CDR1 SNHLY, CDR2 FYNNEI. Trimming removed 4 bases from V and 4 bases from J; junction bases left unmatched: 4. The length of the CDR3 is 14 residues. The CDR3 sequence: CASSAMGQGYGYTF. The DNA of the CDR3 is TGTGCCAGCAGTGCGATGGGACAGGGCTATGGCTACACCTTC.

Turning to this clone: Germline is not matched at one junction end, which may reflect a read error. The chain is built from TRBV6-5 and TRBJ1-3; D unresolved. This CDR3 is built from 15 residues. CDR1 MNHEY and CDR2 SVGAGI come from the germline V gene. The CDR3 coding sequence is TGTGCCAGCAGTAACTCGCCAGGATCTGGAAACACCATATATTTT. This translates into CASSNSPGSGNTIYF.

The table lists this clone with a count of one. The genes are TRBV4-3 and TRBJ2-1; 7 bases line up with TRBD2. The CDR3 sequence is 17 residues long. CDR1 and CDR2 from the germline V gene are LGHNA and YSLEER. J lost 0 bases, V lost 3 bases, and 8 bases had no gene match. CDR3 residues: CASSQASGLSSYNEQFF. The DNA of the CDR3 is TGCGCCAGCAGCCAGGCTAGCGGTTTGAGCTCCTACAATGAGCAGTTCTTC.

This chain connects TRBV5-5 to TRBJ1-1, with D perhaps TRBD1 (6 bases). This CDR3 has 14 amino acids. V was clipped by 3 bases and J by 7 bases, with 16 bases between them. CDR1 and CDR2 (germline): SGHKS, YYEKEE (reference sequence). The DNA of the CDR3 is TGTGCCAGCAGCTCGACAGGTGGGTTCGGTGAAGCTTTCTTT. Encoded protein: CASSSTGGFGEAFF.

The CDR3 loop is CASSQDASFAGELFF. CDR3 coding DNA: TGTGCCAGCAGCCAAGATGCTAGCTTTGCCGGGGAGCTGTTTTTT. The chain links TRBV4-2 to TRBJ2-2, with D perhaps matching TRBD2 (5 bases). The germline V and J ends were trimmed by 0 bases and 6 bases, with 11 bases remaining between them. This CDR3 is 15 amino acids long. Germline values: CDR1 LGHNA, CDR2 YNFKEQ.

V is TRBV5-4 and J is TRBJ1-4, with 8 bases fitting TRBD1. V lost 4 bases and J lost 0; bases outside the gene matches: 5. This CDR3 is built from 16 residues. Germline loops: CDR1 SGHNT, CDR2 YYREEE (reference sequence). CDR3 coding DNA: TGTGCCAGCAGCCCTGGACAGGGTGCAACTAATGAAAAACTGTTTTTT. This translates into CASSPGQGATNEKLFF.

This chain uses TRBV27 with TRBJ1-2, with 7 bases matching TRBD1. The CDR3 has 14 residues. Germline lookup yields CDR1 MNHEY and CDR2 SMNVEV (reference sequence). Losses at the gene ends were 5 bases for V and 0 bases for J; bases not matched to a gene: 3. The CDR3: CASSRQGANYGYTF. DNA of the CDR3: TGTGCCAGCAGTCGACAGGGAGCTAACTATGGCTACACCTTC.

The J gene is TRBJ1-2, the V gene TRBV7-6; TRBD1 aligns across 7 bases. This CDR3 is built from 13 residues. Germline assignment: CDR1 SGHVS and CDR2 FNYEAQ. V lost 3 bases and J lost 4; bases outside the gene matches: 2. The CDR3 bases are TGTGCCAGCAGCTTCGCAGGGGGCTATGGCTACACCTTC. Amino acids: CASSFAGGYGYTF.

The rearrangement joins TRBV2 to TRBJ1-5; 8 bases align to TRBD1. The CDR3 loop spans 15 amino acids. J lost 6 bases, V lost 7 bases, and 11 bases had no gene match. From germline, CDR1 is SNHLY and CDR2 FYNNEI. The CDR3 DNA reads as TGTGCCAGCAACGACGCAGGGGGCGTCGGTCAGCCCCAGCATTTT. This encodes CASNDAGGVGQPQHF.

This chain joins TRBV5-4 and TRBJ2-4; D may be TRBD2 (5 bases). V gave up 3 bases and J gave up 8 bases, with 15 bases separating them. Germline loops: CDR1 SGHNT, CDR2 YYREEE (reference sequence). The CDR3 is made up of 14 amino acids. CDR3: CASSYPGVHDIQYF. For the CDR3, the DNA is TGTGCCAGCAGCTACCCCGGGGTTCACGACATTCAGTACTTC.

V is TRBV5-1 and J is TRBJ1-2; D may be TRBD1 (5 bases). Trimming stripped 3 bases from V and 3 bases from J, with 15 bases between. The CDR3 runs to 15 residues. Germline values: CDR1 SGHRS, CDR2 YFSETQ. The CDR3 protein is CASSSQGGSDYGYTF. CDR3 nucleotides: TGCGCCAGCAGCTCCCAGGGAGGTAGCGACTATGGCTACACCTTC.

The rearrangement uses TRBV6-6 and TRBJ2-7, with D tentatively TRBD1 (6 bases). The CDR3 covers 12 residues. Germline lookup yields CDR1 MNHNY and CDR2 SVGAGI (reference sequence). V gave up 2 bases and J gave up 7 bases, with 9 bases separating them. DNA of the CDR3: TGTGCCAGCAGTTACCTGGGGGCAGAGCAGTACTTC. Its translation is CASSYLGAEQYF.

The genes are TRBV18 and TRBJ1-3; 8 bases agree with TRBD1. With 3 bases clipped from V and 4 bases from J, the junction kept 8 bases outside the gene matches. The CDR3 is 16 residues long. Per the germline V gene, CDR1 is KGHSH and CDR2 is LQKENI. As DNA, the CDR3 is TGTGCCAGCTCACCTTCCCAGGGGGCTACGGGAAACACCATATATTTT. Encoded protein: CASSPSQGATGNTIYF.